This section outlines one T cell receptor beta chain sequence together with its context. The antigen is unknown. The TCRbeta library incorporated unique molecular identifiers. TCRdb re-analysed the PCR reads in MiXCR, keeping a single row per CDR3 protein. The sample holds roughly 790,000 distinct CDR3 sequences, approximately 15% seen once. This sample is drawn from a study of T-cell reconstitution after alpha-beta-depleted transplantation in children. Study observations and caveats: In patients about two months after transplant, alpha-beta T cells reportedly arose from several hundred expanded graft clones. Diversity of TCRbeta at day 60 was high in some patients, arising from surviving recipient T cells and thymic progenitors.

The CDR3 totals 15 residues. Germline assignment: CDR1 LGHNA and CDR2 YNFKEQ. Trimming took off 1 base at V and 1 base at J, with 10 bases between the two ends. The source is a male patient aged 5 to 17 who had a stem cell transplant for acute lymphoblastic leukemia, so the T cells may come from the graft donor. V gene TRBV4-2 combines with J gene TRBJ1-1; D is uncertain. The specimen was PBMCs, mostly from graft donor cells, collected 360 days after TCRalphabeta/CD19-depleted stem cell transplant. CDR3 sequence reads: CASSQVLGKNTEAFF. The CDR3 DNA reads as TGTGCCAGCAGCCAAGTCCTGGGGAAGAACACTGAAGCTTTCTTT.